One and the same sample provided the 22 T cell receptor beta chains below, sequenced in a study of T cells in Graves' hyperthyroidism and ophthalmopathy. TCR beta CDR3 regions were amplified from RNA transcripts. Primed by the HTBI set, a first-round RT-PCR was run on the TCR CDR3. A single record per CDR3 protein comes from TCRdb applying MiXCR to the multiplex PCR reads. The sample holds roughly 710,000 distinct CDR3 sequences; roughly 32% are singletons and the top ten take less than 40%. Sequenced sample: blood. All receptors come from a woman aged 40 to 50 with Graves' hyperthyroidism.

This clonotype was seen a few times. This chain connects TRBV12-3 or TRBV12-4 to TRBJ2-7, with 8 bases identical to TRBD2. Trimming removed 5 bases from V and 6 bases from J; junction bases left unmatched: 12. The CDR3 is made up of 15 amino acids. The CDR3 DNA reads TGTGCCAGCAGTCTCCCAGGACTAGCTCTTGCCGAGCAGTACTTC. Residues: CASSLPGLALAEQYF.

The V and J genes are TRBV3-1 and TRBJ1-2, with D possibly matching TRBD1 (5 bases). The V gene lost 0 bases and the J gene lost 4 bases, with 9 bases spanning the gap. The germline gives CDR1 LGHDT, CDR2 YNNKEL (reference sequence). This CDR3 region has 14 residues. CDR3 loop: CASSQDIGTYGYTF. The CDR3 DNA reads TGTGCCAGCAGCCAAGATATAGGGACCTATGGCTACACCTTC.

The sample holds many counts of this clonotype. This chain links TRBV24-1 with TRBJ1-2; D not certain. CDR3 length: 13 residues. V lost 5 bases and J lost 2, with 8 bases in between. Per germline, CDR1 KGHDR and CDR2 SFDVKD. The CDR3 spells CATSAEGNYGYTF. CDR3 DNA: TGTGCCACCAGTGCCGAGGGAAACTATGGCTACACCTTC.

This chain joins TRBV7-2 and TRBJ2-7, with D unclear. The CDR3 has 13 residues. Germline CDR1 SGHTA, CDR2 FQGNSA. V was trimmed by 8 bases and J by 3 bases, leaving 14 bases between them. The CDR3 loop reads CASSPEVFYEQYF. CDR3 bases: TGTGCCAGCTCACCAGAGGTCTTCTACGAGCAGTACTTC.

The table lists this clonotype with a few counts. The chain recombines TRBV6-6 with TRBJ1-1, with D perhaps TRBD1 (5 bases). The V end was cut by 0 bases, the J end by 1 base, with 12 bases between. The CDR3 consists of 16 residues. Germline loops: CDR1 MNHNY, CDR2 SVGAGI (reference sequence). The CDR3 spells CASSYSGYTGNTEAFF. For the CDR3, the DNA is TGTGCCAGCAGTTACTCGGGTTACACAGGGAACACTGAAGCTTTCTTT.

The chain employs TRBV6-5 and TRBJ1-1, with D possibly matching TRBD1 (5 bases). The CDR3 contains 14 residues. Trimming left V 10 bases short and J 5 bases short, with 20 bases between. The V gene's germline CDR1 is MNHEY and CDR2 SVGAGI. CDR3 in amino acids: CATSPGGIGTEAFF. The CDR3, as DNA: TGTGCCACCTCTCCCGGGGGGATTGGAACTGAAGCTTTCTTT.

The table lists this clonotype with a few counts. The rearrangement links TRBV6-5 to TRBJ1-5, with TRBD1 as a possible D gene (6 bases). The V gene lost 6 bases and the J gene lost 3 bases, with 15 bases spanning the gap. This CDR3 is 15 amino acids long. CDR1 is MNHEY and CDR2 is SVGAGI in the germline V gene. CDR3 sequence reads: CASRRPRTVNQPQHF. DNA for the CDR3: TGTGCCAGCAGAAGGCCCCGGACAGTCAATCAGCCCCAGCATTTT.

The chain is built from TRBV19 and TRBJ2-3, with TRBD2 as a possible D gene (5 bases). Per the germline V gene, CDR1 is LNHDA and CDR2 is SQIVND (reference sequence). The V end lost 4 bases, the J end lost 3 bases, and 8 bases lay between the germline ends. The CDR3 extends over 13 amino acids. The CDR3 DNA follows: TGTGCCAGTAGTAAGGGCGGGACAGATACGCAGTATTTT. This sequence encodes CASSKGGTDTQYF. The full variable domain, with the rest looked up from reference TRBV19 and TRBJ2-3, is DGGITQSPKYLFRKEGQNVTLSCEQNLNHDAMYWYRQDPGQGLRLIYYSQIVNDFQKGDIAEGYSVSREKKESFPLTVTSAQKNPTAFYLCASSKGGTDTQYFGPGTRLTVL.

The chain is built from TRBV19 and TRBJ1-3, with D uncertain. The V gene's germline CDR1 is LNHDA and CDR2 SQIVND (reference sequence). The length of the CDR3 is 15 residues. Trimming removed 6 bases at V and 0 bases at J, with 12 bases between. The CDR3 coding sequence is TGTGCCAGTAGCCATGCCGGGCGCTCTGGAAACACCATATATTTT. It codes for CASSHAGRSGNTIYF.

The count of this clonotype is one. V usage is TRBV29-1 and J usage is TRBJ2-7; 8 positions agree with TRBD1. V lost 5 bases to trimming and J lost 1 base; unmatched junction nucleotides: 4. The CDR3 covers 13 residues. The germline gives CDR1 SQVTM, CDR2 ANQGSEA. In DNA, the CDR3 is TGCAGCGTTCAGGACAGGGATTCCTACGAGCAGTACTTC. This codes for CSVQDRDSYEQYF.

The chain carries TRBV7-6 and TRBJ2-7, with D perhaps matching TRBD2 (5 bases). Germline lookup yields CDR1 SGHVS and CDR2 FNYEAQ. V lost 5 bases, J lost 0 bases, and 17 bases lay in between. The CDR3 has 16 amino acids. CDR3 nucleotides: TGTGCCAGCAGCAGCGGCGGTAGGGCGAGCTCCTACGAGCAGTACTTC. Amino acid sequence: CASSSGGRASSYEQYF.

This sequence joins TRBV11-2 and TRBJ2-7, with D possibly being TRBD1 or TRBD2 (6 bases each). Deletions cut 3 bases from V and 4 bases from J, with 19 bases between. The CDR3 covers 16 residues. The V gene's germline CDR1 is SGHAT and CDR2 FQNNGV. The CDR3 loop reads CASSLGTIAGLYEQYF. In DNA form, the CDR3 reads TGTGCCAGCAGCTTGGGGACAATCGCGGGGTTATACGAGCAGTACTTC.

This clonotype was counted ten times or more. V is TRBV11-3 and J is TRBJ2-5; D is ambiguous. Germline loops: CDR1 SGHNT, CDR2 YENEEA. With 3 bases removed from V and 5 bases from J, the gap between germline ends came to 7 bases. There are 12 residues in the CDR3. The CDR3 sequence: CASSFVGETQYF. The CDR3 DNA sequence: TGTGCCAGCAGCTTCGTCGGTGAGACCCAGTACTTC.

In DNA, the CDR3 is TGTGCCAGCAGTCAAGTTCAGGGTACCTCTGGAAACACCATATATTTT. It is translated as CASSQVQGTSGNTIYF. The chain is built from TRBV6-5 and TRBJ1-3, with D possibly being TRBD1 (5 bases). V lost 5 bases and J lost 0, with 14 bases in between. Germline CDR1 and CDR2: MNHEY and SVGAGI. This CDR3 has 16 residues.

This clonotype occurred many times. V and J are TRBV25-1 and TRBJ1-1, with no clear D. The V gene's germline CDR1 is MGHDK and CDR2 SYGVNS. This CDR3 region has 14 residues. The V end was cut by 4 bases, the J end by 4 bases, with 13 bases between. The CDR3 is CASSGEGPGTEAFF. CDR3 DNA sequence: TGTGCCAGCAGTGGGGAAGGGCCAGGCACTGAAGCTTTCTTT.

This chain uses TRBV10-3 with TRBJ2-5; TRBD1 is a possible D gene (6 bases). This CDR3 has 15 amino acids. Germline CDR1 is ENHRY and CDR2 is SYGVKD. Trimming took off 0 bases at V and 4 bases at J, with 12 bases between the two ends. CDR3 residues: CAISESDSNPETQYF. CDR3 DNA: TGTGCCATCAGTGAGTCGGACAGCAACCCAGAGACCCAGTACTTC.

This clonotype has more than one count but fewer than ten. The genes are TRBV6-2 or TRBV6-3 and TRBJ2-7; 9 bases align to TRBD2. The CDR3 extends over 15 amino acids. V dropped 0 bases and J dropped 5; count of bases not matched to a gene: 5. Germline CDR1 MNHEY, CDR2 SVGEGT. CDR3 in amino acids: CASSYSRAGGNEQYF. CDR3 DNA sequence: TGTGCCAGCAGTTACTCACGAGCGGGGGGCAACGAGCAGTACTTC.

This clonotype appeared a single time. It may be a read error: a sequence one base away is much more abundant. The CDR3 DNA follows: TGTGCCACCAGTGACCCGACAGGGCACGATGAAAAACTGTTTTTT. Protein sequence: CATSDPTGHDEKLFF. The chain employs TRBV24-1 and TRBJ1-4; the match to TRBD1 covers 7 bases. Germline V lookup: CDR1 KGHDR, CDR2 SFDVKD. The CDR3 is made up of 15 amino acids. The V gene end was trimmed by 4 bases and the J gene end by 6 bases; junction bases not matched to a gene: 7.

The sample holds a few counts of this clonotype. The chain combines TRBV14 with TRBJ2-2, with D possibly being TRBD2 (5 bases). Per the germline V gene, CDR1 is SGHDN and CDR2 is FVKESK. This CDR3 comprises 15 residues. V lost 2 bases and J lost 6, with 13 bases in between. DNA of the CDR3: TGTGCCAGCAGCCAAATTACTAGTCGGGCCGGGGAGCTGTTTTTT. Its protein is CASSQITSRAGELFF.

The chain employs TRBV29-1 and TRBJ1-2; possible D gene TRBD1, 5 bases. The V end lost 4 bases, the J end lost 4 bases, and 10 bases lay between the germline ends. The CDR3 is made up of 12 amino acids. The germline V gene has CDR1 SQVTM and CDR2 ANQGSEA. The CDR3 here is CSVVQGSYGYTF. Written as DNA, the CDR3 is TGCAGCGTTGTGCAGGGCTCCTATGGCTACACCTTC.

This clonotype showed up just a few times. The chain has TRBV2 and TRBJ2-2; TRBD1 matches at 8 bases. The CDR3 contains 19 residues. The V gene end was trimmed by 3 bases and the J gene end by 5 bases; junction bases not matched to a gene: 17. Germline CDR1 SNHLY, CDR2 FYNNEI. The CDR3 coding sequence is TGTGCCAGCAGTGATATCAGGGGGCGTAATCAATTCGGGACCGGGGAGCTGTTTTTT. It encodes CASSDIRGRNQFGTGELFF.

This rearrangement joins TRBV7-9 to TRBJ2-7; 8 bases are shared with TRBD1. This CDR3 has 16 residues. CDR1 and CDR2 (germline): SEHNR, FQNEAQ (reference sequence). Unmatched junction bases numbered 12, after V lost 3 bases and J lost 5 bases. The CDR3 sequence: CASSFRTGLTSNEQYF. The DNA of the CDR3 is TGTGCCAGCAGCTTTAGGACAGGGCTTACGTCCAACGAGCAGTACTTC. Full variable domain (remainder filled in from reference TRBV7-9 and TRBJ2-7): DTGVSQNPRHKITKRGQNVTFRCDPISEHNRLYWYRQTLGQGPEFLTYFQNEAQLEKSRLLSDRFSAERPKGSFSTLEIQRTEQGDSAMYLCASSFRTGLTSNEQYFGPGTRLTVT.